This is a list of T cell receptor beta chains from one sample in a study of cytomegalovirus exposure and HLA in healthy donors. The method was immunoSEQ multiplex PCR; TCRdb's version includes in-frame clones alone and lacks a portion of them. Its listing shows about 200,000 clones. Sequencing was carried out using PBMCs. These TCRs come from a boy between 10 and 17 years old in good health and CMV-seronegative. Each CDR3 is given with its conserved first and last residue. D genes are given only for firm matches.

cdr3_nt cdr3_aa v_call d_call j_call
TGCGCCAGCAGCCAACTACAGGGCGGCGAGCAGTACTTC CASSQLQGGEQYF TRBV4-3 NA TRBJ2-7
TGTGCCAGCAGTGCCTCGGGTCGGCGGTATGGCTACACCTTC CASSASGRRYGYTF TRBV25-1 NA TRBJ1-2
TGTGCCTGGACCGCGCAGGGTGTTAATAATTCACCCCTCCACTTT CAWTAQGVNNSPLHF TRBV30 NA TRBJ1-6
TGTGCCAGCAGCACAGGGACCTACAATGAGCAGTTCTTC CASSTGTYNEQFF TRBV7-3 NA TRBJ2-1
TGTGCCACCAGCAGAGCTCGGGACAGTCTCCCTACACGTACCGGGGAGCTGTTTTTT CATSRARDSLPTRTGELFF TRBV15 TRBD1 TRBJ2-2
TGTGCCAGCAACCCCGGGACAAGGGTATGGACTGAAGCTTTCTTT CASNPGTRVWTEAFF TRBV7-2 NA TRBJ1-1
TGTGCCAGCAGGATCACCCGAGGACTAGCGGGGGGGGAGACCCAGTACTTC CASRITRGLAGGETQYF TRBV5-5 TRBD2 TRBJ2-5
TGTGCCAGTAGTATCAATTCGTGGGACAGTGAGCAGTTCTTC CASSINSWDSEQFF TRBV19 TRBD1 TRBJ2-1
TGTGCCAGCAGCTCGGGGGACGGTAATTCACCCCTCCACTTT CASSSGDGNSPLHF TRBV9 NA TRBJ1-6
TGCGCCAGCAGCCCTCAGGGTGACTATGGCTACACCTTC CASSPQGDYGYTF TRBV4-1 NA TRBJ1-2
TGTGCCAGCAGCTTGGTGGGACAGGGCTACGAGCAGTACTTC CASSLVGQGYEQYF TRBV5-5 TRBD1 TRBJ2-7
TGTGCCAGCAGCACAGGACAGAGAGCCTACGAGCAGTACTTC CASSTGQRAYEQYF TRBV5-4 NA TRBJ2-7
TGCGCCAGCAGCTTCCGGGGGTCAAGCAACGAGCAGTACTTC CASSFRGSSNEQYF TRBV5-1 NA TRBJ2-7
TGTGCCAGCAGCCTCGGGGCCGGGGAGCTGTTTTTT CASSLGAGELFF TRBV7-2 NA TRBJ2-2
TGTGCCAGCAGCTTCATCGGGACTTCCGAGCAGTACTTC CASSFIGTSEQYF TRBV5-8 NA TRBJ2-7
TGTGCCAGTAGTCCACAGGGCAGGACGTACAATGAGCAGTTCTTC CASSPQGRTYNEQFF TRBV19 NA TRBJ2-1
TGTGCCAGCAGCCAAGGACAAGGTACCTACGAGCAGTACTTC CASSQGQGTYEQYF TRBV6-5 NA TRBJ2-7
TGTGCCAGCAGCTCAGGGACAGGGATGGGCGAAGCTTTCTTT CASSSGTGMGEAFF TRBV7-3 TRBD1 TRBJ1-1
TGCAGCGTTGAAGATAAGCCAAACACCATATATTTT CSVEDKPNTIYF TRBV29-1 NA TRBJ1-3
TGTGCCAGCAGCCTCCGGGACATCCCTTCCGATACGCAGTATTTT CASSLRDIPSDTQYF TRBV7-9 NA TRBJ2-3
TGTGCCAGCAGTGAAGCGGGGCAGTATAACACTGAAGCTTTCTTT CASSEAGQYNTEAFF TRBV2 NA TRBJ1-1
TGCGCCAGCAGCTTAGACGGGGAAGTCGTCGAGACCCAGTACTTC CASSLDGEVVETQYF TRBV5-1 NA TRBJ2-5
TGTGCCAGCAGCGGAGGGCAACAGGGGACCTCTGGGGCCAACGTCCTGACTTTC CASSGGQQGTSGANVLTF TRBV11-3 NA TRBJ2-6
TGTGCCAGCAGCCGCCCGGAGGGGTCGCCAAACCAAGAGACCCAGTACTTC CASSRPEGSPNQETQYF TRBV5-4 NA TRBJ2-5
TGTGCCAGCAGCTTATTGGGGGGGAGGACAGATACGCAGTATTTT CASSLLGGRTDTQYF TRBV7-3 TRBD2 TRBJ2-3
TGTGCCAGCAGCGCGAGACAGGGGGAGAATGAAAAACTGTTTTTT CASSARQGENEKLFF TRBV9 TRBD1 TRBJ1-4
TGTGCCAGCAGCTCCCTACAGGGGGGCGAGCAGTACTTC CASSSLQGGEQYF TRBV7-2 TRBD1 TRBJ2-7
TGTGCCAGCAGCATTGGGGGCCCGACCACATCCTACGAGCAGTACTTC CASSIGGPTTSYEQYF TRBV5-6 NA TRBJ2-7
TGTGCCTCCCACGGGGGGGACAATGAAGCTTTCTTT CASHGGDNEAFF TRBV30 NA TRBJ1-1
TGTGCCAGCAGTTACATGTCGGGGGGATACGGTTCACCCCTCCACTTT CASSYMSGGYGSPLHF TRBV6-5 NA TRBJ1-6
TGTGCCAGCAGTCCCGGTCGGGGGGCGGGCGAAAAACTGTTTTTT CASSPGRGAGEKLFF TRBV7-2 NA TRBJ1-4
TGTGCCACCAGCAGAGGGGGGGGGCTGGCCTACGAGCAGTACTTC CATSRGGGLAYEQYF TRBV15 NA TRBJ2-7
TGTGCCACCAGCAGTCTCCTAGCGGGGGACGACTGGACAGATACGCAGTATTTT CATSSLLAGDDWTDTQYF TRBV15 TRBD2 TRBJ2-3
TGCGCCAGCAGCCACTTGGCCCTCTTAAACTCTGGAAACACCATATATTTT CASSHLALLNSGNTIYF TRBV4-3 NA TRBJ1-3
TGTGCCATCAGACTCGGGACAGCGAACACTGAAGCTTTCTTT CAIRLGTANTEAFF TRBV10-3 TRBD1 TRBJ1-1
TGTGCCAGCAGTGAACCGGGGGCCTACGAGCAGTACTTC CASSEPGAYEQYF TRBV6-1 NA TRBJ2-7
TGCGCCAGCAGTACCGGGACAGGGGAAGAGACCCAGTACTTC CASSTGTGEETQYF TRBV5-1 TRBD1 TRBJ2-5
TGCGCCAGCAGCCTAAGCCCCCTGAGCACAGATACGCAGTATTTT CASSLSPLSTDTQYF TRBV5-1 NA TRBJ2-3
TGTGCCAGCACGTCTTCCTTGGATACGCAGTATTTT CASTSSLDTQYF TRBV27 NA TRBJ2-3
TGTGCCAGCAAGACAGGGGGGTCTCCCGGGGAGCTGTTTTTT CASKTGGSPGELFF TRBV2 TRBD1 TRBJ2-2
TGTGCCAGCAGCTCTAGCGGGGGGGCCGCAGATACGCAGTATTTT CASSSSGGAADTQYF TRBV7-3 TRBD2 TRBJ2-3
TGTGCCAGCAGTTATACGGCTCGGCGGCCGCGCTCCTACGAGCAGTACTTC CASSYTARRPRSYEQYF TRBV28 NA TRBJ2-7
TGCGCCAGCAGCCCAGAACCCGGCGGGGGGGAGGAACATCCGGTCTTC CASSPEPGGGEEHPVF TRBV4-1 TRBD2 TRBJ2-1
TGTGCCAGCACCTTACAGGGTTTGGGTGGCTACACCTTC CASTLQGLGGYTF TRBV28 NA TRBJ1-2
TGTGCCAGTAGTATCCCAGGGTCGAACTATGGCTACACCTTC CASSIPGSNYGYTF TRBV19 NA TRBJ1-2
TGTGCCAGCAGCCAGGGCACTGATCAGCCCCAGCATTTT CASSQGTDQPQHF TRBV13 NA TRBJ1-5
TGCAGTGCCCCGTTCAACACTGAAGCTTTCTTT CSAPFNTEAFF TRBV20-1 NA TRBJ1-1
TGTGCCACCAGCAGAGCCACCGGGGCCCGGAGGGGAGAGACCCAGTACTTC CATSRATGARRGETQYF TRBV15 NA TRBJ2-5
TGTGCCAGCAGTGAAGCCCGCAGCTTAACCCGGGGGACTAGCTTTTGGACAGATACGCAGTATTTT CASSEARSLTRGTSFWTDTQYF TRBV2 TRBD2 TRBJ2-3
TGTGCCAGCAGTTGGGACAGGGCAGGGAGGATACAGTACTTC CASSWDRAGRIQYF TRBV28 TRBD1 TRBJ2-7
TGTGCCACCATCGGGGGACAGGGCCTTTGGAACACTGAAGCTTTCTTT CATIGGQGLWNTEAFF TRBV15 TRBD1 TRBJ1-1
TGCGCCAGCAGCTTAATGACTGACTATGGCTACACCTTC CASSLMTDYGYTF TRBV5-1 NA TRBJ1-2
TGTGCCAGCAGCTTCCACGAGGCAGGGACGCAGTATTTT CASSFHEAGTQYF TRBV7-3 NA TRBJ2-3
TGCGCCAGCAGCCAGGGGGGGACGGGAGATACGCAGTATTTT CASSQGGTGDTQYF TRBV4-1 TRBD2 TRBJ2-3
TGTGCCAGCAGCTCGGACAGGGAAGTAGAGACCCAGTACTTC CASSSDREVETQYF TRBV11-2 TRBD1 TRBJ2-5
TGTGCCAGCAGTGAACTCTCCTACGAGCAGTACTTC CASSELSYEQYF TRBV6-1 NA TRBJ2-7
TGTGCCAGCAGTCTCCGACAGACACTTACCAATCAGCCCCAGCATTTT CASSLRQTLTNQPQHF TRBV28 NA TRBJ1-5
TGTGCCAGCAGTTCCCCCCGGTTGAGCAATCAGCCCCAGCATTTT CASSSPRLSNQPQHF TRBV2 NA TRBJ1-5
TGTGCCAGCAGGGGCGGACAGGGAAACACTGAAGCTTTCTTT CASRGGQGNTEAFF TRBV28 TRBD1 TRBJ1-1
TGTGCCAGCAGCTCCGGGACAGTAGCTAACTATGGCTACACCTTC CASSSGTVANYGYTF TRBV11-2 TRBD1 TRBJ1-2